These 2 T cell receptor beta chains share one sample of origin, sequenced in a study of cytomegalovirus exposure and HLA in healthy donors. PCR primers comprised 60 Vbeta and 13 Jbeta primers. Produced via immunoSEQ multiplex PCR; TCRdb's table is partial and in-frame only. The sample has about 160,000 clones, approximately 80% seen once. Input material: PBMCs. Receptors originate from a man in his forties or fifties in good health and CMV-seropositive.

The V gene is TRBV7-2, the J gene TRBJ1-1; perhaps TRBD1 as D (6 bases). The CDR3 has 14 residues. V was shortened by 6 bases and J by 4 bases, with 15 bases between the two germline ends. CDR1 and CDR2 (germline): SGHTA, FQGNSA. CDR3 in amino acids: CASSFNRVVTEAFF. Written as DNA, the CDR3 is TGTGCCAGCAGTTTCAACAGGGTGGTCACTGAAGCTTTCTTT.

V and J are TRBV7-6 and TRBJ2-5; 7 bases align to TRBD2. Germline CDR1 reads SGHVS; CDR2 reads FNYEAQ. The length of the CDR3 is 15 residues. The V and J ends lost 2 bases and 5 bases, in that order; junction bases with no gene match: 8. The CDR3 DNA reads TGTGCCAGCAGCTTAAGCGGGGCTAGCCGGGAGACCCAGTACTTC. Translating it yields CASSLSGASRETQYF.